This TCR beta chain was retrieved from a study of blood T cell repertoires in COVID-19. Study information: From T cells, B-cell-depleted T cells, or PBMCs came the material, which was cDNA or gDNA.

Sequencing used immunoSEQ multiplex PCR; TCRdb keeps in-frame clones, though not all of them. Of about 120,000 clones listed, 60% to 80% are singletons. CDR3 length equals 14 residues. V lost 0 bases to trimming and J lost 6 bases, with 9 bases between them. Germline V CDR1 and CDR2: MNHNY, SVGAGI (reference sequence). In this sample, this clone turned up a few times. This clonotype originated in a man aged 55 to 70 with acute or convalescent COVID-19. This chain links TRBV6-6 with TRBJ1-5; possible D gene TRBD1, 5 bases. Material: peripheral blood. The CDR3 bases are TGTGCCAGCAGTTACTCCGGGGGAAGTCAGCCCCAGCATTTT. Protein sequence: CASSYSGGSQPQHF.